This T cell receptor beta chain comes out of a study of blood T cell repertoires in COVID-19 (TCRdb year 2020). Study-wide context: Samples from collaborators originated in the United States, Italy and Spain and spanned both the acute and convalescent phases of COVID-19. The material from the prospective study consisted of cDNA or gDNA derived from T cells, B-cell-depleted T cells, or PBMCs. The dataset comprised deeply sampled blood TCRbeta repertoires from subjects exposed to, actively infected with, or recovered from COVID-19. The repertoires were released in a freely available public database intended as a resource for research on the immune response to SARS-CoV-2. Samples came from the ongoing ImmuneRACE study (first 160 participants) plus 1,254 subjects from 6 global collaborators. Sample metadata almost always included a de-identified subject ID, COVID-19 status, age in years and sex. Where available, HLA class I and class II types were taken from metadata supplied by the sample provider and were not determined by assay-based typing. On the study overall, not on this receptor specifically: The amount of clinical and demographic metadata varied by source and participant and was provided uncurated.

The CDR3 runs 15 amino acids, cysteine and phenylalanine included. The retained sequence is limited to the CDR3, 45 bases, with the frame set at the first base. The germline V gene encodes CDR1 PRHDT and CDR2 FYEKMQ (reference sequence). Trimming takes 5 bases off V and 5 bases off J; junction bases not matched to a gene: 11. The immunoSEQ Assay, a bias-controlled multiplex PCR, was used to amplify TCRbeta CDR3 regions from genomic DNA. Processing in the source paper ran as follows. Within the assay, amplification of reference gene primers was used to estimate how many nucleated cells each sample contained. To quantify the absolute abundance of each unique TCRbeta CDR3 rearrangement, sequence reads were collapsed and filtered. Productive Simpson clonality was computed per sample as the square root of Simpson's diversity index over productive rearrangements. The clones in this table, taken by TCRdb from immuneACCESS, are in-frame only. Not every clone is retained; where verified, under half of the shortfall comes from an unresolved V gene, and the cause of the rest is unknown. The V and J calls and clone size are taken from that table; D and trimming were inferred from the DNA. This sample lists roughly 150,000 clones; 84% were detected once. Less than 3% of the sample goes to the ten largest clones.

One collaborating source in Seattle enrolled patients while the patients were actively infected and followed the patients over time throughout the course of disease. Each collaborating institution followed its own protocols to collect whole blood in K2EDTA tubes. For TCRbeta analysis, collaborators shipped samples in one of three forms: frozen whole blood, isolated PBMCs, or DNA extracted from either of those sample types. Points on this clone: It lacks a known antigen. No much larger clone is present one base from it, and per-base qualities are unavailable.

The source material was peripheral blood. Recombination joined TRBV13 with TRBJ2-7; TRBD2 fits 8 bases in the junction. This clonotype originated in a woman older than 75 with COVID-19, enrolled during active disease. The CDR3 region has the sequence CASSVRGGRVDEQYF. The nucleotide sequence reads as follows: TGTGCCAGCAGCGTCCGGGGGGGAAGGGTTGACGAGCAGTACTTC.